The sequence of this T cell receptor (beta chain) was determined in a study of naive and memory T cell subsets. The table lists this clonotype with many counts. Per germline, CDR1 SSHAT and CDR2 FNYEAQ (reference sequence). Trimming cost V 5 bases and J 0 bases, with 12 bases left between them. This CDR3 comprises 15 residues. The beta constant-region primer was an equimolar mix of two oligonucleotides covering TRBC1 and TRBC2. TCRdb independently ran MiXCR on the UMI-ligation and nested PCR reads; one entry per CDR3 protein. The repertoire consists of 65,000 to 85,000 distinct CDR3 sequences, with roughly 14% occurring once and the leading ten covering 0.9% to 1%.

This TCR derives from a human donor in good health. Sample: central memory CD4+ T cells from blood. This chain connects TRBV7-7 to TRBJ2-3; D gene unclear. CDR3 DNA: TGTGCCAGCAGCGCGGCGGATTCTAGCACAGATACGCAGTATTTT. Translating gives CASSAADSSTDTQYF.